Given below is one TCR beta chain in context. Its specificity is not known. Its ends do not fully match the called genes, so a read error is possible. Germline V CDR1 and CDR2: DFQATT, SNEGSKA (reference sequence). This CDR3 is built from 13 residues. The data derive from a study of glioma-infiltrating T cells. About the study: Before surgery, glioma patients received dexamethasone for at most six days. Study findings and constraints: A blood CDR3 motif signature was depleted in highly divergent patients. Non-neoplastic patients had below-expected tissue-blood divergence, while all gliomas exceeded expectation.

TCR alpha and beta CDR3 regions were amplified from RNA using iRepertoire nested multiplex PCR. One-step reverse transcription and amplification started from about 100-400 ng of tissue mRNA or PBMC total RNA. TCRdb reanalysed the multiplex PCR reads using MiXCR and keeps one entry per CDR3 protein. The table records around 390,000 distinct CDR3 sequences, about 40% of them present only once. The chain recombines TRBV20-1 with TRBJ1-5, with TRBD1 identical over 9 bases. This TCR was recovered from a human donor with low-grade glioma or glioblastoma, undergoing nonglioma brain surgery, or in good health (not recorded which). Sequencing was carried out using glioma tissue, nonneoplastic brain tissue, or PBMCs (not recorded which). The CDR3 protein is CSARGQGGQHQHF. CDR3 bases: TGCAGTGCTAGGGGACAGGGAGGTCAGCACCAGCATTTT.